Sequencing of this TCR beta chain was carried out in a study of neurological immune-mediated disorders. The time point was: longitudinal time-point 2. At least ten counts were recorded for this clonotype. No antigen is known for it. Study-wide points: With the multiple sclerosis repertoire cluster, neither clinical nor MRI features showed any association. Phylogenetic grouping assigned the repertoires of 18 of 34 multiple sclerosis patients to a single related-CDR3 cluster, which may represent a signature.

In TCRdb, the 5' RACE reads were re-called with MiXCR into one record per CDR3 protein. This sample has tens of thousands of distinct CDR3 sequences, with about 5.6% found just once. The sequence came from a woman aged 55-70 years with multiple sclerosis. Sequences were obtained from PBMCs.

The CDR3 DNA follows: TGTGCCAGCAGCTTAGGCACCGAAGCTTTCTTT. This translates into CASSLGTEAFF. The rearrangement links TRBV7-2 to TRBJ1-1, with unresolved D. This CDR3 region has 11 residues. V lost 1 base and J 8 bases, leaving 5 bases between the germline ends. Germline lookup yields CDR1 SGHTA and CDR2 FQGNSA. The full variable domain, its missing parts supplied by reference TRBV7-2 and TRBJ1-1, is GAGVSQSPSNKVTEKGKDVELRCDPISGHTALYWYRQSLGQGLEFLIYFQGNSAPDKSGLPSDRFSAERTGGSVSTLTIQRTQQEDSAVYLCASSLGTEAFFGQGTRLTVV.